This is a list of T cell receptor beta chains from one sample in a study of T-cell reconstitution after alpha-beta-depleted transplantation in children. TCRdb re-called the PCR reads with MiXCR, one entry per CDR3 protein. This sample carries hundreds of thousands of distinct CDR3 sequences, over 25% of them seen once, and the ten largest clones take 2% to 2.5%. This specimen consisted of PBMCs from the stem cell graft donor, obtained from the stem cell graft. These TCRs come from a human donor who donated a stem cell graft to a child with aplastic anemia. The CDR3 runs from the conserved cysteine through the conserved F or W. Fields, in order: J gene, clone size, V gene, CDR3 length, D gene, CDR3 protein, CDR3 DNA. D genes are given only for firm matches. A row's size may be missing; if present it is once, few, many or a size class.

TRBJ1-1 | - | TRBV30 | 13 | TRBD1 | CAWRTGPNTEAFF | TGTGCCTGGAGGACAGGGCCGAACACTGAAGCTTTCTTT
TRBJ2-1 | - | TRBV20-1 | 14 | TRBD2 | CSATGLAGMDEQFF | TGCAGTGCTACAGGACTAGCCGGGATGGATGAGCAGTTCTTC
TRBJ2-7 | - | TRBV20-1 | 17 | - | CSARDSIPRENYYEQYF | TGCAGTGCTAGAGATTCTATTCCCAGGGAGAACTACTACGAGCAGTACTTC
TRBJ2-3 | once | TRBV20-1 | 17 | TRBD1 | CSAAGTGVSVGTDTQYF | TGCAGTGCAGCGGGGACAGGGGTGTCTGTTGGCACAGATACGCAGTATTTT
TRBJ1-2 | few | TRBV5-1 | 16 | - | CASSNPGAARGYGYTF | TGCGCCAGCAGCAACCCAGGGGCCGCGAGAGGCTATGGCTACACCTTC
TRBJ1-1 | few | TRBV10-3 | 15 | - | CAISESMVGNTEAFF | TGTGCCATCAGTGAGTCGATGGTGGGGAACACTGAAGCTTTCTTT
TRBJ2-1 | - | TRBV18 | 14 | - | CASSPVTVSNEQFF | TGTGCCAGCTCACCCGTGACGGTTTCAAATGAGCAGTTCTTC
TRBJ1-1 | - | TRBV4-3 | 16 | - | CASSQSTLRGNTEAFF | TGCGCCAGCAGCCAGTCGACTCTCCGAGGGAACACTGAAGCTTTCTTT
TRBJ2-7 | - | TRBV7-9 | 17 | TRBD1 | CASSPTYRDSVYYEQYF | TGTGCCAGCAGCCCTACTTACCGGGACAGCGTGTACTACGAGCAGTACTTC
TRBJ2-1 | - | TRBV6-1 | 13 | - | CASSLQYDNEQFF | TGTGCCAGCAGCCTACAGTACGACAATGAGCAGTTCTTC
TRBJ2-7 | - | TRBV5-6 | 14 | TRBD2 | CASSRRGSSYEQYF | TGTGCCAGCAGTAGGCGGGGGAGCTCCTACGAGCAGTACTTC
TRBJ2-2 | - | TRBV19 | 11 | - | CGTSNTGELFF | TGTGGGACCTCGAACACCGGGGAGCTGTTTTTT
TRBJ2-5 | few | TRBV29-1 | 13 | TRBD1 | CSVERDREETQYF | TGCAGCGTGGAGAGGGACAGGGAAGAGACCCAGTACTTC
TRBJ2-5 | once | TRBV7-2 | 12 | - | CASSLYKETQYF | TGTGCCAGCAGCTTATATAAAGAGACCCAGTACTTC
TRBJ1-4 | - | TRBV7-9 | 13 | - | CASSLEQNEKLFF | TGTGCCAGCAGCTTAGAACAAAATGAAAAACTGTTTTTT
TRBJ1-2 | - | TRBV20-1 | 15 | - | CSARGPQGWVYGYTF | TGCAGTGCTAGAGGACCGCAGGGTTGGGTCTATGGCTACACCTTC
TRBJ2-7 | few | TRBV20-1 | 14 | TRBD2 | CSAGADSGTYEQYF | TGCAGTGCAGGAGCTGATAGCGGGACCTACGAGCAGTACTTC
TRBJ2-7 | - | TRBV6-1 | 14 | - | CASSRRDGPYEQYF | TGTGCCAGCAGTCGCCGGGACGGGCCATACGAGCAGTACTTC
TRBJ1-1 | - | TRBV4-3 | 14 | TRBD1 | CASSHHRGDTEAFF | TGCGCCAGCAGCCACCACAGGGGTGACACTGAAGCTTTCTTT
TRBJ2-5 | medium-sized | TRBV5-1 | 11 | - | CASSLKETQYF | TGTGCCAGCAGCTTAAAGGAGACCCAGTACTTC
TRBJ2-1 | - | TRBV10-1 | 13 | - | CASSDGVANEQFF | TGCGCCAGCAGTGATGGAGTGGCGAATGAGCAGTTCTTC
TRBJ1-1 | - | TRBV5-1 | 15 | - | CASSLVVQGSSEAFF | TGCGCCAGCAGCTTGGTTGTCCAGGGTTCATCTGAAGCTTTCTTT
TRBJ2-3 | few | TRBV7-8 | 16 | - | CASSPRRVGWLDTQYF | TGTGCCAGCAGCCCCCGTCGCGTGGGGTGGCTTGATACGCAGTATTTT
TRBJ2-7 | - | TRBV5-1 | 11 | TRBD1 | CASSAGGEQYF | TGCGCCAGCAGCGCAGGGGGCGAGCAGTACTTC
TRBJ2-7 | - | TRBV21-1 | 15 | - | CASSKRDRGAYEQYF | TGTGCCAGCAGCAAACGAGACAGGGGGGCCTACGAGCAGTACTTC
TRBJ2-5 | few | TRBV29-1 | 13 | - | CSVVRPTGETQYF | TGCAGCGTTGTTCGTCCGACCGGGGAGACCCAGTACTTC
TRBJ1-5 | - | TRBV3-1 | 14 | - | CASSPWTADQPQHF | TGTGCCAGCAGCCCGTGGACAGCGGATCAGCCCCAGCATTTT
TRBJ2-3 | - | TRBV7-9 | 15 | TRBD2 | CASFRSGPYTDTQYF | TGTGCCAGCTTCCGTAGCGGGCCCTACACAGATACGCAGTATTTT
TRBJ1-3 | - | TRBV5-1 | 16 | - | CASSLRGSSSGNTIYF | TGCGCCAGCAGCTTGAGGGGTTCCAGCTCTGGAAACACCATATATTTT
TRBJ2-7 | - | TRBV7-2 | 15 | TRBD2 | CASSVGTTPSYEQYF | TGTGCCAGCAGCGTCGGGACTACTCCATCCTACGAGCAGTACTTC
TRBJ1-2 | - | TRBV27 | 14 | - | CASSYEGRSYGYTF | TGTGCCAGCAGTTACGAGGGAAGGAGCTATGGCTACACCTTC
TRBJ2-1 | - | TRBV12-3/TRBV12-4 | 17 | - | CASSSLGLANAYNEQFF | TGTGCCAGCAGTTCCTTGGGGCTCGCGAATGCCTACAATGAGCAGTTCTTC